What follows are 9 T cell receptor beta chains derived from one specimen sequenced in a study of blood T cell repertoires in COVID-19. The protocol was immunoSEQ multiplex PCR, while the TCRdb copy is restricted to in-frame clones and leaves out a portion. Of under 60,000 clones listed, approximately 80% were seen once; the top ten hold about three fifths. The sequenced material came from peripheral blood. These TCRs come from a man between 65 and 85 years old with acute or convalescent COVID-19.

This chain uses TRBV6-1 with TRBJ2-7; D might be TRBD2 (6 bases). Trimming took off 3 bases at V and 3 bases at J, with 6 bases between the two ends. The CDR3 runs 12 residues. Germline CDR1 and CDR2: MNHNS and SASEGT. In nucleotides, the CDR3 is TGTGCCAGCAGTGAGGGGGGCTACGAGCAGTACTTC. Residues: CASSEGGYEQYF.

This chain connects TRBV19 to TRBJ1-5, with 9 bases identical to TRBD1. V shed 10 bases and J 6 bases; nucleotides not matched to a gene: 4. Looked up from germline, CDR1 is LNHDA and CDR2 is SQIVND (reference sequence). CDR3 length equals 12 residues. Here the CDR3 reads CATQGAGQPQHF. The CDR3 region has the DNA TGTGCCACACAGGGGGCTGGTCAGCCCCAGCATTTT.

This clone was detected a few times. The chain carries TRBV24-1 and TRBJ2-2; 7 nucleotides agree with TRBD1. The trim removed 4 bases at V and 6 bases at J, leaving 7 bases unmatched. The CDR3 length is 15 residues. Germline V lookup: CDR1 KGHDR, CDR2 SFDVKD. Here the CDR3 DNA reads TGTGCCACCAGTGACCAGGACAGGATGTCCGGGGAGCTGTTTTTT. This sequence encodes CATSDQDRMSGELFF.

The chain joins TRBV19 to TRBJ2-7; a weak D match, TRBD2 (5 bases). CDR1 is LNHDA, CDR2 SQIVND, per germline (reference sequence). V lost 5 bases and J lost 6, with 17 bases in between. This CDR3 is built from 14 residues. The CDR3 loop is CASSVEVTSGEQYF. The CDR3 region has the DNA TGTGCCAGTAGTGTTGAAGTAACTAGTGGCGAGCAGTACTTC.

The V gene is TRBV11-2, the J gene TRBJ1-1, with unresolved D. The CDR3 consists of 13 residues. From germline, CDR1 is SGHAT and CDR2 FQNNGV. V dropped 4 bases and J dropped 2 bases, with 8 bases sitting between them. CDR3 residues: CASSSETNTEAFF. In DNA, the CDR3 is TGTGCCAGCAGCTCCGAAACTAACACTGAAGCTTTCTTT.

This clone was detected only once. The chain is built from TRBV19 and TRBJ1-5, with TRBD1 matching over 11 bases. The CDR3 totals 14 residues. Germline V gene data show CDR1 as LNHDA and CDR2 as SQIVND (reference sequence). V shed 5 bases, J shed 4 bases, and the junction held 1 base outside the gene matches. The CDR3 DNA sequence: TGTGCCAGTAGTGGGACAGGGGGAAATCAGCCCCAGCATTTT. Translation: CASSGTGGNQPQHF.

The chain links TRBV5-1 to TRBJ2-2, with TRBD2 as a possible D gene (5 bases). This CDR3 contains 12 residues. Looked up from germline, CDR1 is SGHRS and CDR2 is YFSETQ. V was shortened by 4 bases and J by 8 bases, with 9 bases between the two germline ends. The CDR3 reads CASSASWGELFF. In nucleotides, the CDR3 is TGCGCCAGCAGCGCTAGCTGGGGGGAGCTGTTTTTT.

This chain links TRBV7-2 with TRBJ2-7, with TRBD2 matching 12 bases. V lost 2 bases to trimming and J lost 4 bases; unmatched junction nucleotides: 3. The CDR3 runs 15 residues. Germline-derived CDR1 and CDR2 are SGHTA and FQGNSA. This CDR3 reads CASSLRTSGTYEQYF. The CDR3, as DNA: TGTGCCAGCAGCTTAAGGACTAGCGGGACTTACGAGCAGTACTTC.

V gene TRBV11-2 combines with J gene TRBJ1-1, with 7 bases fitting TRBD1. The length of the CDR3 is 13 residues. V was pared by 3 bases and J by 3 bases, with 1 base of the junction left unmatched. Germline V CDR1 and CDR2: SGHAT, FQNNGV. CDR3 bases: TGTGCCAGCAGCTTGCAGGGGGACACTGAAGCTTTCTTT. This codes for CASSLQGDTEAFF.